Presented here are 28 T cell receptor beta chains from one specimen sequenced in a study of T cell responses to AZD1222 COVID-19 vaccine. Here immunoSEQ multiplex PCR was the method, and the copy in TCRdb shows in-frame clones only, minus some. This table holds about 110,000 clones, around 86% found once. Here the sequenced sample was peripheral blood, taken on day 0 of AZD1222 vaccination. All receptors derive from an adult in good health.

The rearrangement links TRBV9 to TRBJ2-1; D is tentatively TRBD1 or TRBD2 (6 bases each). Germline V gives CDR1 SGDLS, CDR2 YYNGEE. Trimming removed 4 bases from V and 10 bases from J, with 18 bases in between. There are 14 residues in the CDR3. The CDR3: CASSPSSGAGEQFF. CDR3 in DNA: TGTGCCAGCAGCCCATCCTCGGGGGCAGGGGAGCAGTTCTTC.

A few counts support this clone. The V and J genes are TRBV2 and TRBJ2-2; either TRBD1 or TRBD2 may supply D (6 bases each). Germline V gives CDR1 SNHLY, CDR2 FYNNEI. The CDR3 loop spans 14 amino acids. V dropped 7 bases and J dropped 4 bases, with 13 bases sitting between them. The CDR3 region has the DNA TGTGCCAGCAAGTTGTCGGGGGCCACCGGGGAGCTGTTTTTT. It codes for CASKLSGATGELFF.

CDR3 nucleotide sequence: TGTGCCAGCAGCTGGGCGAGCGGGGCCCGGGACACCGGGGAGCTGTTTTTT. Translated: CASSWASGARDTGELFF. This rearrangement joins TRBV7-9 to TRBJ2-2, with TRBD2 matching 7 bases. Per the germline V gene, CDR1 is SEHNR and CDR2 is FQNEAQ (reference sequence). This CDR3 is 17 amino acids long. V gave up 4 bases and J gave up 3 bases; unmatched junction bases: 11.

This CDR3 reads CASSQDQGRGVGGYTF. The CDR3 coding sequence is TGCGCCAGCAGCCAAGATCAGGGAAGAGGGGTTGGCGGCTACACCTTC. The rearrangement links TRBV4-1 to TRBJ1-2, with a weak D call TRBD1 (5 bases). Per the germline V gene, CDR1 is MGHRA and CDR2 is YSYEKL. V was clipped by 0 bases and J by 8 bases, with 19 bases between them. The CDR3 has 16 amino acids.

CDR3 sequence reads: CASSFRNTEAFF. DNA of the CDR3: TGCGCCAGCAGCTTCCGAAACACTGAAGCTTTCTTT. The rearrangement joins TRBV5-1 to TRBJ1-1, with D uncertain. V shed 2 bases and J shed 2 bases, with 4 bases lying between them. The CDR3 is 12 amino acids. CDR1 is SGHRS and CDR2 is YFSETQ in the germline V gene.

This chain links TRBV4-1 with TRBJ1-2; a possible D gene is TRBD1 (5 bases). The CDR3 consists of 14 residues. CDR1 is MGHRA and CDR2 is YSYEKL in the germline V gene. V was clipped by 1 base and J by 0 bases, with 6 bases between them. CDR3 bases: TGCGCCAGCAGCCAAGGACAGACTAACTATGGCTACACCTTC. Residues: CASSQGQTNYGYTF.

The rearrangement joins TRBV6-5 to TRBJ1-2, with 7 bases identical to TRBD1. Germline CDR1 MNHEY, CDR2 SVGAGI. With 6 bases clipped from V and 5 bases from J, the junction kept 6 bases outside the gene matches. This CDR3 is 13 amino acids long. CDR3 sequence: CASRYGTAYGYTF. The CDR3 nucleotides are TGTGCCAGCAGGTACGGGACAGCTTATGGCTACACCTTC.

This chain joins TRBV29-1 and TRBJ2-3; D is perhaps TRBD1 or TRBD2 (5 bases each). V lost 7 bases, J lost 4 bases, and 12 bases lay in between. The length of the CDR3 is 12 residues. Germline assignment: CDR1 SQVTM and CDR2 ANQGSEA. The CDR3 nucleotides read TGCAGCGGCGCCCGGGGCGCAGATACGCAGTATTTT. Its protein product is CSGARGADTQYF.

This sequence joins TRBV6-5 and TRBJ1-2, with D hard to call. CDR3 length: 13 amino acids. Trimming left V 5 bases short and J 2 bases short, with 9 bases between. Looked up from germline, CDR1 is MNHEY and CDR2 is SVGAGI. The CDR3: CASSPGENYGYTF. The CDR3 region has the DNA TGTGCCAGCAGTCCCGGAGAGAACTATGGCTACACCTTC.

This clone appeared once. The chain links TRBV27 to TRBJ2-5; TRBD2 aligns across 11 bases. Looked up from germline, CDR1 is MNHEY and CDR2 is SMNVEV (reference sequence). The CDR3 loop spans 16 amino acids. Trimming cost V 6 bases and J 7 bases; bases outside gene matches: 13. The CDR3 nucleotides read TGTGCCAGCAGCCCCTACGTAGCGGGGGGGCCGGGGACCCAGTACTTC. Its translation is CASSPYVAGGPGTQYF.

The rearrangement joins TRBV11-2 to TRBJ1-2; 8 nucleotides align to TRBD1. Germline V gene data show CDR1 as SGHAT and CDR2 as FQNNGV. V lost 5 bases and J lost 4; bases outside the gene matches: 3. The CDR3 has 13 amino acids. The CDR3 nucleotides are TGTGCCAGCAGCCACGGACAGGGCTATGGCTACACCTTC. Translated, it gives CASSHGQGYGYTF.

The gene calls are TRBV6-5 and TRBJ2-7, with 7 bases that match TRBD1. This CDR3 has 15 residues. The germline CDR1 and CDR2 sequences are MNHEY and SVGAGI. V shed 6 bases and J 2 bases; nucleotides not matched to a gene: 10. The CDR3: CASRITRQGPYEQYF. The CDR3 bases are TGTGCCAGCAGGATAACTAGACAGGGCCCCTACGAGCAGTACTTC.

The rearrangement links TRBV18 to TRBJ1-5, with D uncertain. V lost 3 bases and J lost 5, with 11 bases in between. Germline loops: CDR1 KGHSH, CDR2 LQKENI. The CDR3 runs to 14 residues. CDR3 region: CASSPSGLDQPQHF. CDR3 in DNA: TGTGCCAGCTCACCCTCCGGGCTCGATCAGCCCCAGCATTTT.

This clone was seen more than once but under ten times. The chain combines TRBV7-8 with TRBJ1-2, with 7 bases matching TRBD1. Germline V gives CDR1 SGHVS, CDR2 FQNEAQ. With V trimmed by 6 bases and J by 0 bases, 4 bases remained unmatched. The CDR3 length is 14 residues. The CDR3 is CASSRTGANYGYTF. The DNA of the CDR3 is TGTGCCAGCAGTCGGACAGGAGCTAACTATGGCTACACCTTC.

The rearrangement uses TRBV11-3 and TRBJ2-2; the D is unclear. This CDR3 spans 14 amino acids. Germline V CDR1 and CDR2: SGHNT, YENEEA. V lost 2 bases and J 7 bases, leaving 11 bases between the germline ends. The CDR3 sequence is CASSLNSGLGELFF. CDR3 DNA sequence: TGTGCCAGCAGCTTAAACTCTGGCCTCGGGGAGCTGTTTTTT.

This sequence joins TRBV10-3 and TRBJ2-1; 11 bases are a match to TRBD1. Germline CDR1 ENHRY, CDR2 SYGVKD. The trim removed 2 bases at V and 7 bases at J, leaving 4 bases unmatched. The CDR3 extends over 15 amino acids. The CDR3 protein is CAISEKDRGPNEQFF. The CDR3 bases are TGTGCCATCAGTGAGAAGGACAGGGGGCCTAATGAGCAGTTCTTC.

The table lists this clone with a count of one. The CDR3 protein is CASSLETGGNTGELFF. The DNA of the CDR3 is TGCGCCAGCAGCTTGGAGACGGGGGGGAACACCGGGGAGCTGTTTTTT. The chain employs TRBV5-1 and TRBJ2-2; 7 nucleotides line up with TRBD2. V lost 0 bases to trimming and J lost 1 base; unmatched junction nucleotides: 3. The length of the CDR3 is 16 residues. CDR1 SGHRS and CDR2 YFSETQ come from the germline V gene.

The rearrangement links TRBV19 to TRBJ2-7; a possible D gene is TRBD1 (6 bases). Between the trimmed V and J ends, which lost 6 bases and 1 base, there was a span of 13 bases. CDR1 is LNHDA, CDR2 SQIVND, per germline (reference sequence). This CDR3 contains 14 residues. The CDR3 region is CASRSGHDSYEQYF. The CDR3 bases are TGTGCCAGTAGGTCGGGACACGATTCCTACGAGCAGTACTTC.

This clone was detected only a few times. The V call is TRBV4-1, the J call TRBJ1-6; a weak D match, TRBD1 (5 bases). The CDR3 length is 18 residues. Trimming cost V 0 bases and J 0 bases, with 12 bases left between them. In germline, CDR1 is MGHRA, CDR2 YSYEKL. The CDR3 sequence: CASSQEEGRASYNSPLHF. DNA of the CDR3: TGCGCCAGCAGCCAAGAGGAGGGGAGGGCCTCCTATAATTCACCCCTCCACTTT.

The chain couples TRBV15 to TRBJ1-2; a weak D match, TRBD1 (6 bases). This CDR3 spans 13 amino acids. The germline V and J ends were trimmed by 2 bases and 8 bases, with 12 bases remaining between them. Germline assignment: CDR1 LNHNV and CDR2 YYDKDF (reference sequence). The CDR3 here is CATSRYGGSGYTF. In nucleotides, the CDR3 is TGTGCCACCAGCAGATACGGGGGCAGCGGCTACACCTTC.

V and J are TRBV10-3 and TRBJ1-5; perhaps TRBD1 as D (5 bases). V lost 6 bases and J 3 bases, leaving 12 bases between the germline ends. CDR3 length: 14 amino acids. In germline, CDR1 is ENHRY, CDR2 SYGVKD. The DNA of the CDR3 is TGTGCCATCAGCCAGACAGTCGTCAATCAGCCCCAGCATTTT. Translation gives CAISQTVVNQPQHF.

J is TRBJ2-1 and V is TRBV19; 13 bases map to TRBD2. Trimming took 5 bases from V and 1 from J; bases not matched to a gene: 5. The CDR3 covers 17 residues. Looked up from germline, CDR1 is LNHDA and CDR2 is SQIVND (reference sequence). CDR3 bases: TGTGCCAGTAGTCTTAGACTAGCGGGGGGATCCTACAATGAGCAGTTCTTC. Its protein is CASSLRLAGGSYNEQFF.

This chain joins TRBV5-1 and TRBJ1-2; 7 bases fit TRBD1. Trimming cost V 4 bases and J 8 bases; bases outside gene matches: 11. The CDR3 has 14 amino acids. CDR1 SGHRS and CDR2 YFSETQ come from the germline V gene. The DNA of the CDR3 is TGCGCCAGCAGCCCGGAGTCAGGGGGAGGAGGCTACACCTTC. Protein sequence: CASSPESGGGGYTF.

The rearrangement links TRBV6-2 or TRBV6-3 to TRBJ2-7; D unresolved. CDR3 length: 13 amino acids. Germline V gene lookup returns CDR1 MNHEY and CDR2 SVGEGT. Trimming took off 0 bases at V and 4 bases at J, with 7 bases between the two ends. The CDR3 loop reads CASSYSTRYEQYF. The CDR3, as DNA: TGTGCCAGCAGTTACTCGACGCGTTACGAGCAGTACTTC.

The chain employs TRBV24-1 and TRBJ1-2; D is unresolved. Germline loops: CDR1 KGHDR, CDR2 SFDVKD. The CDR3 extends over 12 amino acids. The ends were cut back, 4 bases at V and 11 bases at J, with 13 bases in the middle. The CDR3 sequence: CATSDRTVGYTF. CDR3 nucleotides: TGTGCCACCAGTGACCGGACGGTTGGGTACACCTTC.

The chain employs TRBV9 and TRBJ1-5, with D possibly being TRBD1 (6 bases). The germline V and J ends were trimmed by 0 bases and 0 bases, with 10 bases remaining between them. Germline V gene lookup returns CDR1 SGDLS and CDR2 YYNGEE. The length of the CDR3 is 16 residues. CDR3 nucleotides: TGTGCCAGCAGCGTAGGTCCAGGGGTTAGCAATCAGCCCCAGCATTTT. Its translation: CASSVGPGVSNQPQHF.

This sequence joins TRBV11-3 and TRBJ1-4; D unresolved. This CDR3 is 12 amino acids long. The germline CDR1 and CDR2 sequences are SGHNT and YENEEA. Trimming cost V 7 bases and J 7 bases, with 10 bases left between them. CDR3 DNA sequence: TGTGCCAGCAACCTGGACGGTGAAAAACTGTTTTTT. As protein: CASNLDGEKLFF.

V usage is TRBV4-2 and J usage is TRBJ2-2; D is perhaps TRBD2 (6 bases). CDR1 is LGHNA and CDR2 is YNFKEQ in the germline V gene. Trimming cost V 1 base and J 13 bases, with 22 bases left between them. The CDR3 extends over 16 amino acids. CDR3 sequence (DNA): TGTGCCAGCAGCCAAGTGGAGTGGGGAGGACCGAGGGGGCTGTTTTTT. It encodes CASSQVEWGGPRGLFF.